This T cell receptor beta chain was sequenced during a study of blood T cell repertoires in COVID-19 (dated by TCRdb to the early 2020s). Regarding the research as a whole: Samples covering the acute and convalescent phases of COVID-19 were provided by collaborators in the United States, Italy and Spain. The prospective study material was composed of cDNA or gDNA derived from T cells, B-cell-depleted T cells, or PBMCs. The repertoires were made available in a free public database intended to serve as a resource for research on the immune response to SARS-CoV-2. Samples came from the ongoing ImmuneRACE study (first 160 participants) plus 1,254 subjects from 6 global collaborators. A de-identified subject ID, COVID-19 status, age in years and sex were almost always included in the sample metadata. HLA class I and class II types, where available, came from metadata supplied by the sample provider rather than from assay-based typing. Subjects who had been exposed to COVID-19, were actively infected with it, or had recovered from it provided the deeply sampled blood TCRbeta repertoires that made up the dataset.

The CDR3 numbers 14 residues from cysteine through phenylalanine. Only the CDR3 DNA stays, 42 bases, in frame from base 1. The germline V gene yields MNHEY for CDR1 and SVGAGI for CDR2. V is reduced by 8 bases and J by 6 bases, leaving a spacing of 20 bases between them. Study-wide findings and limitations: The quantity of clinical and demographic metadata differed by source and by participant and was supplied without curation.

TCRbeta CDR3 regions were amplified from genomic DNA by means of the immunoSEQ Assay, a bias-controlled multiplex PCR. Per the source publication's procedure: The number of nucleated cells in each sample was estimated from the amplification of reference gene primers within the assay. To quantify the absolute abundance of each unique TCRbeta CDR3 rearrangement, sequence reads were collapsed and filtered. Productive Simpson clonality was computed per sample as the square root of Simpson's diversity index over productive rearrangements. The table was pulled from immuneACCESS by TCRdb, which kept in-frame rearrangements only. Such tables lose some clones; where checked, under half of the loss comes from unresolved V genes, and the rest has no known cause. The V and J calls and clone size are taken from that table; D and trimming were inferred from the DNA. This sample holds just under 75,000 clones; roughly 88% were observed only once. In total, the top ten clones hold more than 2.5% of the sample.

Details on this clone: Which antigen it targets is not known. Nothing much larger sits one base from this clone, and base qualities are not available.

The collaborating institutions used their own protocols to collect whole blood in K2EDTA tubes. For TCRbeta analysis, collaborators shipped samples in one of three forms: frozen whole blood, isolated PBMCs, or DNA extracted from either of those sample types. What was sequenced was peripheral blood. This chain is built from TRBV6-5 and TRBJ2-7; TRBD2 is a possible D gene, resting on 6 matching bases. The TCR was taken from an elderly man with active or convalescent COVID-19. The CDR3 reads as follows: CASRGSKRGTEQYF. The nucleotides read TGTGCCAGCCGGGGGTCGAAAAGGGGTACCGAGCAGTACTTC.